This entry lists 7 T cell receptor beta chains sequenced from one sample in a study of vaccination and CD4 T cells after COVID-19. The Oncomine TCR Beta short-read assay was applied to DNA of cultured CD4+ T cells. Genomic DNA was isolated from CD4+ T cells that had been cultured. From the PCR reads, TCRdb called clonotypes with MiXCR, one entry per CDR3 protein. This sample has about 11,000 distinct CDR3 sequences, with roughly 28% found just once. These TCRs are of unknown antigen specificity. The sample's treatment: approximately nine-day PBMC culture with coronavirus spike peptide pools or control peptides (ViraFEST assay). The unexposed donor provided CD4+ T cells, which were taken before the COVID-19 pandemic (2011-2018). The sample was CD4+ T cells from blood, cultured in vitro. These receptor sequences come from a human donor in good health.

In this sample, this clonotype turned up a few times. The chain carries TRBV20-1 and TRBJ1-1; D is unclear. Germline loops: CDR1 DFQATT, CDR2 SNEGSKA (reference sequence). V shed 0 bases and J shed 2 bases, with 10 bases lying between them. The CDR3 consists of 14 residues. The CDR3 nucleotides read TGCAGTGCTAGAGATCTAACAGTAAACACTGAAGCTTTCTTT. It encodes CSARDLTVNTEAFF.

This rearrangement joins TRBV12-3 or TRBV12-4 to TRBJ2-1; D call uncertain. Trimming shortened V by 6 bases and J by 7 bases, and 16 bases separated the two germline ends. The CDR3 is 14 residues long. The DNA for the CDR3 is TGTGCCAGCAGCCCCGGGCCCCGACCGAATGAGCAGTTCTTC. This gives the protein CASSPGPRPNEQFF.

In regard to this clonotype: At one of its ends the junction is not consistent with the germline gene, which may arise from a read error. V is TRBV20-1 and J is TRBJ1-2; 8 bases align to TRBD1. Germline V gene data show CDR1 as DFQATT and CDR2 as SNEGSKA (reference sequence). This CDR3 is built from 18 residues. The CDR3 loop reads CSARGVGDRTQTNYGCTF. CDR3 sequence (DNA): TGCAGTGCTAGAGGGGTAGGGGACAGGACCCAAACTAACTATGGCTGCACCTTC.

The rearrangement links TRBV7-2 to TRBJ2-3, with D unresolved. Trimming stripped 5 bases from V and 4 bases from J, with 10 bases between. The CDR3 loop spans 13 amino acids. CDR1 and CDR2 from the germline V gene are SGHTA and FQGNSA. CDR3 protein: CASSRPPADTQYF. The DNA for the CDR3 is TGTGCCAGCAGCCGTCCCCCAGCAGATACGCAGTATTTT.

This chain links TRBV9 with TRBJ1-1; D call uncertain. Germline V gives CDR1 SGDLS, CDR2 YYNGEE. The CDR3 is 14 residues long. V lost 3 bases to trimming and J lost 1 base, with 10 bases between them. The CDR3 DNA reads as TGTGCCAGCAGCGGCCCCCTACAGAACACTGAAGCTTTCTTT. Translation: CASSGPLQNTEAFF.

Of note for this clonotype: A read error may account for a junction end that differs from germline. The rearrangement uses TRBV7-2 and TRBJ2-3; D is ambiguous. This CDR3 is built from 14 residues. CDR1 and CDR2 (germline): SGHTA, FQGNSA. The chain's CDR3 is CANSRIFSTDTQYF. Here the CDR3 DNA reads TGTGCCAACAGCCGGATATTCAGCACAGATACGCAGTATTTT.

J is TRBJ2-1 and V is TRBV6-1; D is unresolved. V lost 2 bases to trimming and J lost 3 bases, with 23 bases between them. CDR3 length: 19 residues. CDR1 is MNHNS, CDR2 SASEGT, per germline. CDR3 residues: CASSENLHQLIQNYNEQFF. In DNA form, the CDR3 reads TGTGCCAGCAGTGAAAACCTACACCAACTAATCCAAAACTACAATGAGCAGTTCTTC.